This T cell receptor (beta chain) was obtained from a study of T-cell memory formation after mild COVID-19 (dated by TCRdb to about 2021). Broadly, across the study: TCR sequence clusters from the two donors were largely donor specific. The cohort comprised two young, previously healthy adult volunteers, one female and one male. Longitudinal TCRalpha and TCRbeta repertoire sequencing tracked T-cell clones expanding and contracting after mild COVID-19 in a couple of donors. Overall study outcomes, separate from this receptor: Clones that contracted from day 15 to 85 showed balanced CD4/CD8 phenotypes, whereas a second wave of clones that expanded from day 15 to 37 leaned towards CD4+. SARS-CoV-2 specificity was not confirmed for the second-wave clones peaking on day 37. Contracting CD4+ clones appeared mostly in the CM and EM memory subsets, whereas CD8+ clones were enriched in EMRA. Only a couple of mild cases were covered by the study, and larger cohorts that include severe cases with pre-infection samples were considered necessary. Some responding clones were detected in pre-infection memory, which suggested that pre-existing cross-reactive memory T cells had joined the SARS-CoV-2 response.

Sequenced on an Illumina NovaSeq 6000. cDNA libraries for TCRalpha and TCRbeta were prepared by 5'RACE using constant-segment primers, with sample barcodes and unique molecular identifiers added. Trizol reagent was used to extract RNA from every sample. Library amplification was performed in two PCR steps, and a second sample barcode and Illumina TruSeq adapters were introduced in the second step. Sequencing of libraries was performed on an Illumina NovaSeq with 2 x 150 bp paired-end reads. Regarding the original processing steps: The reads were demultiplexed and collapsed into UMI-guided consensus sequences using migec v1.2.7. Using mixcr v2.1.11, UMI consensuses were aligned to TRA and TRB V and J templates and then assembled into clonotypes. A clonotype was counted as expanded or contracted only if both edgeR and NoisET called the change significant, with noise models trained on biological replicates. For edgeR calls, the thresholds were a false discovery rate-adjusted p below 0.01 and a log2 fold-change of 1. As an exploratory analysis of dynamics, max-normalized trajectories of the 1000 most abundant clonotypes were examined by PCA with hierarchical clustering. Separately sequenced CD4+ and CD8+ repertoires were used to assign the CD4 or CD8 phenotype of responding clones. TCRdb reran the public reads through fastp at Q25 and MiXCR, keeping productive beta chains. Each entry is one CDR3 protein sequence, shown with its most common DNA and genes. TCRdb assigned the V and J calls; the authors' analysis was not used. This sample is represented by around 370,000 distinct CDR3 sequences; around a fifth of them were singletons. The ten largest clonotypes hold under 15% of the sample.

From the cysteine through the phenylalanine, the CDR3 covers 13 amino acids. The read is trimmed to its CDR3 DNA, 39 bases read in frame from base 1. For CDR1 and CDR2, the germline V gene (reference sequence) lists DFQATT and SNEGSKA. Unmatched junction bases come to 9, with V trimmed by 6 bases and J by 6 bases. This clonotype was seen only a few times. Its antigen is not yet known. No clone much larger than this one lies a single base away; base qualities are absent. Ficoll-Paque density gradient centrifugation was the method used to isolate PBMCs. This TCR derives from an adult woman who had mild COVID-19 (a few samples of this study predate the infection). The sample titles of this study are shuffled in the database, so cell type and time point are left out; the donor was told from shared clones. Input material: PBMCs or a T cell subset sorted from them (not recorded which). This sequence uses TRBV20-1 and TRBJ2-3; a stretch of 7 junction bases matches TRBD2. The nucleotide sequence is TGCAGTGCCCTAATCGGGGGAGGGGATACGCAGTATTTT. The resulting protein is CSALIGGGDTQYF.